This T cell receptor (beta chain) is from a study of T cells in localized non-small cell lung cancer. Profiled with immunoSEQ multiplex PCR; TCRdb holds only in-frame clones, not every one. The data show some 31,000 clones, almost 90% seen once. The ends were cut back, 5 bases at V and 4 bases at J, with 17 bases in the middle. This CDR3 region has 15 residues. Germline loops: CDR1 SGHVS, CDR2 FNYEAQ. The clonotype was recovered from a woman aged 35-75 years with stage I lung adenocarcinoma. The rearrangement links TRBV7-6 to TRBJ1-2; D might be TRBD1 (5 bases). Material: peripheral blood, obtained before any cancer treatment. The CDR3 protein is CASSQSREVAYGYTF. CDR3 DNA: TGTGCCAGCAGCCAGAGCAGGGAGGTGGCCTATGGCTACACCTTC. Full variable domain (missing parts from reference TRBV7-6 and TRBJ1-2): GAGVSQSPRYKVTKRGQDVALRCDPISGHVSLYWYRQALGQGPEFLTYFNYEAQQDKSGLPNDRFSAERPEGSISTLTIQRTEQRDSAMYRCASSQSREVAYGYTFGSGTRLTVV.